The sample holds a few counts of the clone carrying this T cell receptor (beta chain). Its matching antigen is unknown. The whole isolated RNA underwent reverse transcription, so sequencing captured expressed TCRB transcripts. Sequenced by immunoSEQ multiplex PCR; TCRdb stores in-frame clones only, minus some. This table has about 160,000 clones, around 63% appearing once. The record originates from a study of beta chain features in type 1 diabetes. Study at large: Age and gender were similar between patients and healthy donors, as were cell yields.

This CDR3 region has 11 residues. CDR1 is DFQATT, CDR2 SNEGSKA, per germline (reference sequence). V shed 2 bases and J shed 2 bases, with 1 base lying between them. Study observations and caveats: When Type 1 diabetes patients were examined, their TCRB CDR3s proved moderately but significantly shorter in all four CD4+ subsets.

Every participating donor gave one draw, a heparinised blood sample averaging roughly 0.12 L. CD4+ cells of the naive, central memory, regulatory and stem cell-like memory types were sorted via CD45RO/CCR7/CD25/CD127/CD95/CD27. The rearrangement uses TRBV20-1 and TRBJ2-1; no firm D call. Material for sequencing was naive CD4+ T cells from blood. The source of this sequence is a young man with type 1 diabetes. The CDR3 coding sequence is TGCAGTGCTAGACCCTACAATGAGCAGTTCTTC. Protein sequence: CSARPYNEQFF.